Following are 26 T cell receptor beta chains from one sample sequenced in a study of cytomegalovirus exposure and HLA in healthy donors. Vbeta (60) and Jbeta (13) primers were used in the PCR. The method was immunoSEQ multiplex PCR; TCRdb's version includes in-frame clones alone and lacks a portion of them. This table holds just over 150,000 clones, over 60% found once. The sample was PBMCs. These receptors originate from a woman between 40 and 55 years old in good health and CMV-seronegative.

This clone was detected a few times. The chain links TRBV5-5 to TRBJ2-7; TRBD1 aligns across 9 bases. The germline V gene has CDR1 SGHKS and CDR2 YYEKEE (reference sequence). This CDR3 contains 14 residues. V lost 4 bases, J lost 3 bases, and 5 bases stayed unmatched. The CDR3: CASSKSGQGYEQYF. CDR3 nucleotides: TGTGCCAGCAGCAAATCGGGACAGGGCTACGAGCAGTACTTC.

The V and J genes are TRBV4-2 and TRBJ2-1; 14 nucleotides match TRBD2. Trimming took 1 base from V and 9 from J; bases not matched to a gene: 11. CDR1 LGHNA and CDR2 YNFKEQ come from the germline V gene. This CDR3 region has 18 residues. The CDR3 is CASSQGTSGGNGAFEQFF. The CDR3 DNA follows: TGTGCCAGCAGCCAAGGGACTAGCGGGGGGAACGGGGCTTTTGAGCAGTTCTTC.

The CDR3 DNA sequence: TGCGCCAGCAGTGAGCGGCAGGGGGGATGGAATGAGCAGTTCTTC. This sequence encodes CASSERQGGWNEQFF. V is TRBV10-1 and J is TRBJ2-1, with D perhaps matching TRBD1 (7 bases). The V end lost 2 bases, the J end lost 7 bases, and 15 bases lay between the germline ends. CDR1 is WNHNN, CDR2 SYGVQD, per germline (reference sequence). The CDR3 runs 15 residues.

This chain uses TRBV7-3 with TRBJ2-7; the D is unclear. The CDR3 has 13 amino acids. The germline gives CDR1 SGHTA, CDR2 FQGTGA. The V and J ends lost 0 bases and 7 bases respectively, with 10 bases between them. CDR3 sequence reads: CASSLTLASEQYF. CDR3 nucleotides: TGTGCCAGCAGCTTAACGTTAGCTAGTGAGCAGTACTTC.

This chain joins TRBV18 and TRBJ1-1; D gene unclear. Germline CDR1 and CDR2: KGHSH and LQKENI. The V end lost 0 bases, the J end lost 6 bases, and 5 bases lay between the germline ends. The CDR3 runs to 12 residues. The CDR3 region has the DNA TGTGCCAGCTCACCACCGTCTTCTGAAGCTTTCTTT. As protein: CASSPPSSEAFF.

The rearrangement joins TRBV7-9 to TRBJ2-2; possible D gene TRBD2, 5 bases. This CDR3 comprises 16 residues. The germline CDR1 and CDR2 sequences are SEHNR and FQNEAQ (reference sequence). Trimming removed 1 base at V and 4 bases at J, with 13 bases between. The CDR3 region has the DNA TGTGCCAGCAGCTTAGATCTGAGAGGGCCCACCGGGGAGCTGTTTTTT. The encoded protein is CASSLDLRGPTGELFF.

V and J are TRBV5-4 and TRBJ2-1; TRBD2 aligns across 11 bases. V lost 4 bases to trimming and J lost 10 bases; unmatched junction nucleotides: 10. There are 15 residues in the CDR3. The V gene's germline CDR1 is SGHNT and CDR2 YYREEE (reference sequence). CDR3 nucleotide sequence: TGTGCCAGCAGCCCCAGTTGGGCTAGCGGGGGGGAGCAGTTCTTC. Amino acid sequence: CASSPSWASGGEQFF.

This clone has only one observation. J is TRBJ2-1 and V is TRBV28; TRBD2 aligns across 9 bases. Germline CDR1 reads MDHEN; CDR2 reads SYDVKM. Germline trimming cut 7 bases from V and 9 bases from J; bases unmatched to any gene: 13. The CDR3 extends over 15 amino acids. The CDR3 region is CASNSAGGNGIEQFF. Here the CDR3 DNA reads TGTGCCAGCAATTCTGCGGGGGGGAACGGGATTGAGCAGTTCTTC.

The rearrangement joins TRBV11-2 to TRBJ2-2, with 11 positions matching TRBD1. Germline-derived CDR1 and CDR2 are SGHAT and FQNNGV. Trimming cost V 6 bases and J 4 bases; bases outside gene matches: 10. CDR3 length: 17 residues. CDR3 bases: TGTGCCAGCAGTCGCACCCTAGGACAGGGGGCCACCGGGGAGCTGTTTTTT. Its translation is CASSRTLGQGATGELFF. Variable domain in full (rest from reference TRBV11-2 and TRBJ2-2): EAGVAQSPRYKIIEKRQSVAFWCNPISGHATLYWYQQILGQGPKLLIQFQNNGVVDDSQLPKDRFSAERLKGVDSTLKIQPAKLEDSAVYLCASSRTLGQGATGELFFGEGSRLTVL.

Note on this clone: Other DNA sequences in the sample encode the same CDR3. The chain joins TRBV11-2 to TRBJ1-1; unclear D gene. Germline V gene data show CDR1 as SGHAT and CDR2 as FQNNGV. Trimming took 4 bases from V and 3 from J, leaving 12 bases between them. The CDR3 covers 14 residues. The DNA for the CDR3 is TGTGCCAGCAGCTACCTGACGGGGTACACTGAAGCTTTCTTT. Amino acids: CASSYLTGYTEAFF.

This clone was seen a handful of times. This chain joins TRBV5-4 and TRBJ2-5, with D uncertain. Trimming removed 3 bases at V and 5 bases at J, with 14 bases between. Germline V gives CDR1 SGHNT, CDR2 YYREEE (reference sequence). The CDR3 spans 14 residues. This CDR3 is CASSSFRGSETQYF. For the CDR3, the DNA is TGTGCCAGCAGCTCCTTTAGAGGTTCCGAGACCCAGTACTTC.

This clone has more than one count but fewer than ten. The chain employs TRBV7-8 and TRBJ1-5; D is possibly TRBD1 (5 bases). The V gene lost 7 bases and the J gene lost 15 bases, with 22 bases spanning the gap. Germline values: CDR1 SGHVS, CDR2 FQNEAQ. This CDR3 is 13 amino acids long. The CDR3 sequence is CASTKTSRGPMHF. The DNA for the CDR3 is TGTGCCAGCACCAAAACCTCGCGGGGACCCATGCATTTT.

The CDR3 protein is CASSTSGVQETQYF. The CDR3 region has the DNA TGTGCCAGCAGCACTAGCGGGGTACAAGAGACCCAGTACTTC. The genes are TRBV7-9 and TRBJ2-5; 10 bases match TRBD2. The CDR3 is 14 amino acids. The germline V gene has CDR1 SEHNR and CDR2 FQNEAQ (reference sequence). V was pared by 5 bases and J by 2 bases, with 2 bases of the junction left unmatched.

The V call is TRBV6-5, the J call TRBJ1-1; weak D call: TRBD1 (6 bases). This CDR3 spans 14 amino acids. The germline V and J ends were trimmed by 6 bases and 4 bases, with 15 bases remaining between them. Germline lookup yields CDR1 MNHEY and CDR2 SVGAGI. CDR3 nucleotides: TGTGCCAGCAGCCGCTGGGGGCAGGGCACTGAAGCTTTCTTT. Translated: CASSRWGQGTEAFF.

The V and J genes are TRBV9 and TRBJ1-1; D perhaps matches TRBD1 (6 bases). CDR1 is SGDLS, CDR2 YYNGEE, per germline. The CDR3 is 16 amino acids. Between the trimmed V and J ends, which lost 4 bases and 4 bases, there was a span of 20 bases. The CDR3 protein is CASSREAHQGGTEAFF. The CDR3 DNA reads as TGTGCCAGCAGCCGCGAGGCCCACCAAGGGGGCACTGAAGCTTTCTTT. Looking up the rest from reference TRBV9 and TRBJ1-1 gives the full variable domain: DSGVTQTPKHLITATGQRVTLRCSPRSGDLSVYWYQQSLDQGLQFLIQYYNGEERAKGNILERFSAQQFPDLHSELNLSSLELGDSALYFCASSREAHQGGTEAFFGQGTRLTVV.

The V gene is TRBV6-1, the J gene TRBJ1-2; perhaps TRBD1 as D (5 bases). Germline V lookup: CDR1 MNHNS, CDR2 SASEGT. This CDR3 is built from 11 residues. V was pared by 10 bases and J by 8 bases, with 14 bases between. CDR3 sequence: CATQQGGGYTF. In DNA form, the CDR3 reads TGTGCCACCCAGCAGGGAGGCGGCTACACCTTC.

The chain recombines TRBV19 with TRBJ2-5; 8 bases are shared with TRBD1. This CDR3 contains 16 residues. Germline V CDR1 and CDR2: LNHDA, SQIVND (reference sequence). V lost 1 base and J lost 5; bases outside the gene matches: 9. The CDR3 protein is CASSIVVQGAGETQYF. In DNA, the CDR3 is TGTGCCAGTAGTATAGTAGTGCAGGGGGCTGGGGAGACCCAGTACTTC.

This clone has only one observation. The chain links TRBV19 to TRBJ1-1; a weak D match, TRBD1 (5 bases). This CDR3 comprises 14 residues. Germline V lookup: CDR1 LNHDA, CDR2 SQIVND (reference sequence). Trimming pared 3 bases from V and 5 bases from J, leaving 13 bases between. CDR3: CASSITGGLTEAFF. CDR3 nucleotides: TGTGCCAGTAGTATTACCGGGGGTTTAACTGAAGCTTTCTTT.

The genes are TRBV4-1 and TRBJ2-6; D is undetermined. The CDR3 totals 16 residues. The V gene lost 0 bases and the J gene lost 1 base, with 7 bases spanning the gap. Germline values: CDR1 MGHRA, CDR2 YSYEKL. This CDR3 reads CASSQDRSSGANVLTF. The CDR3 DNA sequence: TGCGCCAGCAGCCAAGATCGGTCGTCTGGGGCCAACGTCCTGACTTTC.

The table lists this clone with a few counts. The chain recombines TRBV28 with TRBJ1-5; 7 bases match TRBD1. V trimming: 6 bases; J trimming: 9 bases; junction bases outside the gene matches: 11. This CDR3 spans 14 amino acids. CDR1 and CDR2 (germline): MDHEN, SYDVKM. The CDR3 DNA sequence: TGTGCCAGCAGCAGTAAGACAGGGTGGTCGCCCCAGCATTTT. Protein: CASSSKTGWSPQHF.

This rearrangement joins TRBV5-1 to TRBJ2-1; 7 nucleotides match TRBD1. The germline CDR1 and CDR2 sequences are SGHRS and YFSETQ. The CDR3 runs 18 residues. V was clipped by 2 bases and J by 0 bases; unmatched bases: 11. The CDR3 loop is CASSFPRGPGSSYNEQFF. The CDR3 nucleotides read TGCGCCAGCAGCTTTCCAAGGGGGCCTGGTAGCTCCTACAATGAGCAGTTCTTC.

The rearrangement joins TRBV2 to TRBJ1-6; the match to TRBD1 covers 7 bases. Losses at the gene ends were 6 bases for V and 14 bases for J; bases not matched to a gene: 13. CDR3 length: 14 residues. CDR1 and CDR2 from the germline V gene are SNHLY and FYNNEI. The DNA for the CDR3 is TGTGCCAGCAGAAAAACCGGACAGGACCCTTCCCTCCACTTT. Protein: CASRKTGQDPSLHF.

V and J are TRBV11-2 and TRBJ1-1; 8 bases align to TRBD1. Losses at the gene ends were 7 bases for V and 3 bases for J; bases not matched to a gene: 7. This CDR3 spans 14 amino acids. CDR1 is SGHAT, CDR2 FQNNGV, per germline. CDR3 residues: CASTGQGGDTEAFF. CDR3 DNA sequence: TGTGCCAGCACCGGACAGGGAGGAGACACTGAAGCTTTCTTT.

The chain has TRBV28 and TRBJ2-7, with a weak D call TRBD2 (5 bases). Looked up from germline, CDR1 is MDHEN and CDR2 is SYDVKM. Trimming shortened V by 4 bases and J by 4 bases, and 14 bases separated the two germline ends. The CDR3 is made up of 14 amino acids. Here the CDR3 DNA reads TGTGCCAGCAGTTCTCGACTAACCCCTTACGAGCAGTACTTC. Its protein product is CASSSRLTPYEQYF.

The chain's CDR3 is CASSPGAGYSYEQYF. The CDR3 DNA reads as TGTGCCAGCAGTCCTGGGGCGGGGTACTCCTACGAGCAGTACTTC. The chain carries TRBV2 and TRBJ2-7, with D possibly matching TRBD2 (6 bases). Trimming took off 5 bases at V and 0 bases at J, with 14 bases between the two ends. The CDR3 is made up of 15 amino acids. Germline-derived CDR1 and CDR2 are SNHLY and FYNNEI.

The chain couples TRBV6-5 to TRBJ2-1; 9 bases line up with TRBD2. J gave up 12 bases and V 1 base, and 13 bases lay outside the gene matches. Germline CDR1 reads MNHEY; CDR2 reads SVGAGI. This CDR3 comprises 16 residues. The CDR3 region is CASSYLGASGTTGQFF. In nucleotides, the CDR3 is TGTGCCAGCAGTTACTTGGGTGCTAGCGGGACCACGGGGCAGTTCTTC.